The clone carrying this T cell receptor (beta chain) has at least ten counts. Its specificity is not known. The data were obtained in a study of T cells in Graves' hyperthyroidism and ophthalmopathy. Notes on the study in general: Separation of ophthalmopathy from stable hyperthyroidism was achieved by a 13 V-J model. In blood, most of the thyroid clonotypes expanded above 0.001 were also present.

Amplified TCR beta CDR3 regions came from RNA transcripts. Carried out on the TCR CDR3, a first-round RT-PCR used the HTBI primer set. MiXCR, applied by TCRdb to the multiplex PCR reads, yields one record per CDR3 protein. Of 480,000 or so distinct CDR3 sequences in the sample, approximately 49% were seen once. The study excluded patients with uncontrolled infection, other autoimmune disease, pregnancy or lactation. Diagnostic decisions used clinical symptoms, serum thyroxine and TRAb, thyroid ultrasound and orbital computed tomography. Sequencing used peripheral blood or thyroid tissue (not recorded which). The sequence derives from an adult woman with Graves' disease, either hyperthyroidism or ophthalmopathy (not recorded which).

CDR3 loop: CASNGLALTGELFF. DNA of the CDR3: TGTGCCAGCAATGGACTAGCGCTTACCGGGGAGCTGTTTTTT. The chain joins TRBV2 to TRBJ2-2, with 9 nucleotides matching TRBD2. J was trimmed by 5 bases and V by 7 bases; bases with no gene match: 5. Germline V CDR1 and CDR2: SNHLY, FYNNEI. The CDR3 is 14 amino acids.